What follows describes a single TCR beta chain. Its antigen is not known. Sequenced with the Oncomine TCR Beta short-read assay was DNA taken from cultured CD4+ T cells. MiXCR, run by TCRdb on the PCR reads, gives a single entry per CDR3 protein. The sample contains under 15,000 distinct CDR3 sequences, 62% of which appear only once. The sample originates from a study of vaccination and CD4 T cells after COVID-19. The wider study: The convalescent group had six males, four females, seven Caucasians, two Asians, one multiracial. The cells were exposed to overlapping spike peptides originating from SARS-CoV-2, HCoV-NL63, HCoV-OC43 and HCoV-229E for stimulation.

Broader study findings: In convalescent patients, a median around 85% of reactive clones appeared only post-vaccination.

The treatment: 10-day PBMC culture with coronavirus spike peptide pools or control peptides (ViraFEST assay). Once peptide pools had expanded antigen-specific T cells, ViraFEST sequenced TCRs. Germline V gene sequence: CDR1 SGHRS, CDR2 YFSETQ. The CDR3 has 14 amino acids. V lost 4 bases and J lost 0, with 9 bases in between. Sequencing was performed on CD4+ T cells from blood, cultured in vitro. This sequence originates from a human donor who had recovered from COVID-19. The chain carries TRBV5-1 and TRBJ2-3; D gene unclear. For the CDR3, the DNA is TGCGCCAGCAGCGGCGACACGAGCACAGATACGCAGTATTTT. Its protein product is CASSGDTSTDTQYF.